This T cell receptor beta chain was sequenced for a study of blood T cell repertoires in COVID-19. Germline CDR1 is SQVTM and CDR2 is ANQGSEA. The CDR3 spans 13 residues. V gave up 6 bases and J gave up 2 bases, with 13 bases separating them. Some clones are missing from TCRdb's copy, which holds only in-frame ones; the method was immunoSEQ multiplex PCR. The repertoire consists of about 46,000 clones, with 70% to 90% occurring once and the leading ten covering approximately 3.1%. The chain has TRBV29-1 and TRBJ2-5; D is perhaps TRBD1 (6 bases). The sequence was obtained from a woman in her forties or fifties who had recovered from COVID-19. Specimen: PBMCs or T cells enriched from blood (not recorded which). The chain's CDR3 is CSVDGQGQETQYF. The CDR3 DNA is TGCAGCGTCGACGGGCAGGGGCAAGAGACCCAGTACTTC.